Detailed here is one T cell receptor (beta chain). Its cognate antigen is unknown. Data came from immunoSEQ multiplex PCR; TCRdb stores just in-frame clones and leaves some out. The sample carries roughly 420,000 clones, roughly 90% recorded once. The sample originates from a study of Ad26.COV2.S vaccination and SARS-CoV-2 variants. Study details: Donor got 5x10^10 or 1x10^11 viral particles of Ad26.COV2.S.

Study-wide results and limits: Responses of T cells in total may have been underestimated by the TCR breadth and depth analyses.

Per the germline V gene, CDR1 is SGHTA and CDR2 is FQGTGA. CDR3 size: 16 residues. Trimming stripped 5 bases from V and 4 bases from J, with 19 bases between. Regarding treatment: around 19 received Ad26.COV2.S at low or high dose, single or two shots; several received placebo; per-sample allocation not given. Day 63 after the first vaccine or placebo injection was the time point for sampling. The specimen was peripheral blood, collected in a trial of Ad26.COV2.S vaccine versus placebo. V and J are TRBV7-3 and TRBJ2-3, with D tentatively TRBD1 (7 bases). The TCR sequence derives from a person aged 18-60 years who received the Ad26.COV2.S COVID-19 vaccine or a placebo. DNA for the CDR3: TGTGCCAGCAGCCCGTTACAGGGGACTGTGGCAGATACGCAGTATTTT. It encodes CASSPLQGTVADTQYF.